Below are 14 T cell receptor beta chains sequenced from a single sample in a study of neurological immune-mediated disorders. A single record per CDR3 protein comes from TCRdb applying MiXCR to the 5' RACE reads. The sample has around 130,000 distinct CDR3 sequences; more than 2.5% are singletons. Sequencing was performed on PBMCs. Receptors were obtained from a woman in her thirties with multiple sclerosis.

This clonotype was seen only a few times. The chain has TRBV20-1 and TRBJ1-2; no clear D gene. The CDR3 is 13 residues long. V lost 5 bases, J lost 3 bases, and 13 bases lay in between. Germline V gives CDR1 DFQATT, CDR2 SNEGSKA (reference sequence). The CDR3 protein is CSADPTVDYGYTF. CDR3 in DNA: TGCAGTGCTGACCCCACAGTCGACTATGGCTACACCTTC.

There are many counts of this clonotype. This rearrangement joins TRBV20-1 to TRBJ2-1; 10 bases are a match to TRBD1. The ends lost 2 bases at V and 7 bases at J; junction bases unmatched: 8. Germline lookup yields CDR1 DFQATT and CDR2 SNEGSKA (reference sequence). This CDR3 region has 15 residues. CDR3 coding DNA: TGCAGTGCTAGACCCGGGACAGGGGTAAGGAATGAGCAGTTCTTC. It codes for CSARPGTGVRNEQFF.

This clonotype was seen many times. This sequence joins TRBV12-3 or TRBV12-4 and TRBJ2-1, with D possibly TRBD2 on 5 matching bases. V gave up 2 bases and J gave up 11 bases, with 7 bases separating them. The CDR3 covers 11 residues. CDR3 protein: CASSLSGQQFF. The CDR3 nucleotides are TGTGCCAGCAGTTTAAGCGGACAGCAGTTCTTC.

This clonotype has ten or more counts. The chain is built from TRBV2 and TRBJ2-7; possible D gene TRBD2, 5 bases. The CDR3 has 10 amino acids. Per germline, CDR1 SNHLY and CDR2 FYNNEI. With 7 bases removed from V and 7 bases from J, the gap between germline ends came to 8 bases. CDR3: CASNRREQYF. In DNA form, the CDR3 reads TGTGCCAGCAACCGGAGGGAGCAGTACTTC.

Many counts were recorded for this clonotype. This CDR3 reads CASSPGFFYEQYF. In DNA form, the CDR3 reads TGTGCCAGCTCACCAGGATTTTTCTACGAGCAGTACTTC. This rearrangement joins TRBV18 to TRBJ2-7; no clear D. The V gene's germline CDR1 is KGHSH and CDR2 LQKENI. CDR3 length: 13 amino acids. Between the trimmed V and J ends, which lost 2 bases and 3 bases, there was a span of 8 bases.

This clonotype was seen many times. The gene calls are TRBV20-1 and TRBJ1-2; D remains ambiguous. Germline CDR1 DFQATT, CDR2 SNEGSKA (reference sequence). The CDR3 loop spans 12 amino acids. V gave up 0 bases and J gave up 7 bases, with 9 bases separating them. CDR3: CSARDRWPGYTF. CDR3 DNA sequence: TGCAGTGCTAGAGATCGGTGGCCTGGCTACACCTTC.

This clonotype came up many times. The chain's CDR3 is CASSLGWLAGDGETQYF. The CDR3 nucleotides read TGTGCCAGCAGCTTAGGATGGCTAGCGGGAGACGGTGAGACCCAGTACTTC. This chain links TRBV7-2 with TRBJ2-5; TRBD2 matches at 10 bases. The germline V gene encodes CDR1 SGHTA and CDR2 FQGNSA. V trimming: 1 base; J trimming: 5 bases; junction bases outside the gene matches: 10. There are 17 residues in the CDR3. Full variable domain (missing parts from reference TRBV7-2 and TRBJ2-5): GAGVSQSPSNKVTEKGKDVELRCDPISGHTALYWYRQSLGQGLEFLIYFQGNSAPDKSGLPSDRFSAERTGGSVSTLTIQRTQQEDSAVYLCASSLGWLAGDGETQYFGPGTRLLVL.

The sample holds many counts of this clonotype. The chain combines TRBV5-1 with TRBJ2-2, with 9 bases matching TRBD1. The CDR3 runs to 16 residues. Germline loops: CDR1 SGHRS, CDR2 YFSETQ. J was trimmed by 3 bases and V by 0 bases; bases with no gene match: 3. CDR3 DNA: TGCGCCAGCAGCTTGGTCGGGACAGGGTACACCGGGGAGCTGTTTTTT. This encodes CASSLVGTGYTGELFF.

The rearrangement links TRBV10-2 to TRBJ2-1; 8 bases line up with TRBD2. V gave up 3 bases and J gave up 10 bases; unmatched junction bases: 14. CDR3 length: 16 amino acids. Germline lookup yields CDR1 WSHSY and CDR2 SAAADI. CDR3 sequence (DNA): TGCGCCAGCAGTGATTTGACGGCGGGGGGCATGGGCGAGCAGTTCTTC. It codes for CASSDLTAGGMGEQFF.

This clonotype was counted ten times or more. V and J are TRBV4-1 and TRBJ2-1, with D hard to call. V gave up 0 bases and J gave up 9 bases, with 9 bases separating them. Germline V gene lookup returns CDR1 MGHRA and CDR2 YSYEKL. This CDR3 spans 13 amino acids. Here the CDR3 reads CASSQDGFGEQFF. CDR3 sequence (DNA): TGCGCCAGCAGCCAAGATGGGTTCGGTGAGCAGTTCTTC.

In its sample, this clonotype was seen many times. V and J are TRBV5-1 and TRBJ2-2; D is unresolved. The CDR3 is 15 amino acids. Looked up from germline, CDR1 is SGHRS and CDR2 is YFSETQ. V was cut by 1 base and J by 0 bases, with 7 bases left in between. CDR3 residues: CASSLSTANTGELFF. The CDR3 nucleotides are TGCGCCAGCAGCTTGTCTACAGCGAACACCGGGGAGCTGTTTTTT. Based on the CDR3 plus reference TRBV5-1 and TRBJ2-2, the full variable domain is KAGVTQTPRYLIKTRGQQVTLSCSPISGHRSVSWYQQTPGQGLQFLFEYFSETQRNKGNFPGRFSGRQFSNSRSEMNVSTLELGDSALYLCASSLSTANTGELFFGEGSRLTVL.

This clonotype has a count of ten or more. The chain combines TRBV7-2 with TRBJ2-5; TRBD2 matches at 8 bases. The CDR3 is made up of 17 amino acids. Germline loops: CDR1 SGHTA, CDR2 FQGNSA. Trimming cost V 5 bases and J 5 bases; bases outside gene matches: 16. CDR3 residues: CASSVLGGRFGGETQYF. The CDR3 nucleotides read TGTGCCAGCAGCGTCCTGGGCGGGAGGTTTGGGGGGGAGACCCAGTACTTC.

In this sample, this clonotype turned up many times. This chain connects TRBV6-5 to TRBJ2-3; 8 nucleotides align to TRBD2. Losses at the gene ends were 5 bases for V and 8 bases for J; bases not matched to a gene: 15. This CDR3 is 16 amino acids long. Germline V CDR1 and CDR2: MNHEY, SVGAGI. Here the CDR3 DNA reads TGTGCCAGCAGTCGCCAGGACAGCGGGGGAACGGGTACGCAGTATTTT. Translation gives CASSRQDSGGTGTQYF.

Ten or more counts support this clonotype. The chain carries TRBV15 and TRBJ2-7; D may correspond to TRBD1 or TRBD2 (5 bases each). This CDR3 is 14 amino acids long. Germline V gives CDR1 LNHNV, CDR2 YYDKDF (reference sequence). The germline V and J ends were trimmed by 0 bases and 5 bases, with 11 bases remaining between them. This CDR3 reads CATSRDRTGHEQYF. DNA of the CDR3: TGTGCCACCAGCAGAGATCGCACGGGGCACGAGCAGTACTTC.